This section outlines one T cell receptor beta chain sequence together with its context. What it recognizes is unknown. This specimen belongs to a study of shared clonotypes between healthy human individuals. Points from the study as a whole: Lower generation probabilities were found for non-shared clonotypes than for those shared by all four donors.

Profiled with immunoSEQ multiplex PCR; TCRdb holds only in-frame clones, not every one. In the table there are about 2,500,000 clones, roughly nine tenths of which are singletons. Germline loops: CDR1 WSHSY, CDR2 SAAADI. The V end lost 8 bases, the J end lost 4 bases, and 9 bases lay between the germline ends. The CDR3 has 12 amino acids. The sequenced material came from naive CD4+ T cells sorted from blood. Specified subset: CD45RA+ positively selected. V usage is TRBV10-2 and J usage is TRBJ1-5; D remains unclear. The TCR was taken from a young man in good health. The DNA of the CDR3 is TGCGCCAGCTCATTACTGAATCAGCCCCAGCATTTT. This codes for CASSLLNQPQHF.